This is a list of T cell receptor beta chains from one sample in a study of radiation and T cells in renal cell carcinoma. TCRdb's table, derived via immunoSEQ multiplex PCR, lists solely in-frame clones and lacks some. The sample shows approximately 150,000 clones, roughly 83% of them seen only once. Sequenced material: blood, taken from a patient whose treatment included radiotherapy and nephrectomy. These receptors originate from a woman aged 50 to 60 with renal cell carcinoma. The CDR3 runs from the conserved cysteine through the conserved F or W. The order of the fields is J gene, V gene, clone size, CDR3 length, D gene, CDR3 protein, CDR3 DNA. D genes are given only for firm matches. Clone size, where shown, is once, few, many, or a class for clones that have expanded.

>TRBJ2-7|TRBV29-1|NA|13|TRBD2
CSVGSGGAYEQYF
TGCAGCGTTGGCTCGGGGGGGGCCTACGAGCAGTACTTC
>TRBJ1-2|TRBV4-1|NA|13|NA
CASSQGTGYGYTF
TGCGCCAGCAGCCAAGGGACCGGCTATGGCTACACCTTC
>TRBJ1-1|TRBV29-1|few|13|TRBD1
CSVAQGADTEAFF
TGCAGCGTAGCACAGGGGGCGGACACTGAAGCTTTCTTT
>TRBJ1-1|TRBV5-6|NA|13|NA
CASSLLGDAEAFF
TGTGCCAGCAGCTTGTTAGGGGACGCTGAAGCTTTCTTT
>TRBJ2-7|TRBV25-1|NA|13|TRBD1
CANPRDRRDEQYF
TGTGCCAACCCCCGGGACAGGAGGGACGAGCAGTACTTC
>TRBJ1-1|TRBV30|NA|17|NA
CAWRRGQGKLASTEAFF
TGTGCCTGGAGAAGAGGTCAGGGGAAATTGGCTAGCACTGAAGCTTTCTTT
>TRBJ2-2|TRBV11-2|NA|14|NA
CASSLQGDTGELFF
TGTGCCAGCAGCTTACAGGGTGACACCGGGGAGCTGTTTTTT
>TRBJ2-7|TRBV5-1|NA|15|TRBD1
CASSPRGQGANEQYF
TGCGCCAGCAGCCCCAGGGGACAGGGGGCTAACGAGCAGTACTTC
>TRBJ1-3|TRBV4-1|few|16|TRBD1
CASSQRQGTYGNTIYF
TGCGCCAGCAGCCAGAGACAGGGCACGTATGGAAACACCATATATTTT
>TRBJ2-7|TRBV5-4|NA|12|NA
CASSPGGAGSYF
TGTGCCAGCAGCCCTGGGGGGGCGGGTTCGTACTTC
>TRBJ2-7|TRBV27|NA|14|NA
CASSSKANTYEQYF
TGTGCCAGCAGTTCAAAGGCCAACACCTACGAGCAGTACTTC
>TRBJ2-3|TRBV19|NA|15|NA
CASSKSGEWTDTQYF
TGTGCCAGTAGTAAGTCAGGGGAGTGGACAGATACGCAGTATTTT
>TRBJ1-1|TRBV10-3|NA|13|NA
CAISEQGGTEAFF
TGTGCCATCAGTGAGCAAGGGGGGACTGAAGCTTTCTTT
>TRBJ1-3|TRBV9|NA|13|NA
CASKASSGNTIYF
TGTGCCAGCAAGGCGTCCTCTGGAAACACCATATATTTT
>TRBJ2-7|TRBV18|NA|14|NA
CASTDSSFSYEQYF
TGTGCCAGCACGGACAGCTCTTTCTCCTACGAGCAGTACTTC
>TRBJ1-1|TRBV10-3|NA|16|NA
CAISRDLPKAGTEAFF
TGTGCCATCAGTAGGGACCTACCCAAAGCGGGGACTGAAGCTTTCTTT
>TRBJ1-5|TRBV25-1|many|14|NA
CASSGVGDNQPQHF
TGTGCCAGCAGTGGGGTGGGTGACAATCAGCCCCAGCATTTT
>TRBJ1-3|TRBV6-6|NA|14|TRBD1
CASSLGTGGNTIYF
TGTGCCAGCAGCCTGGGGACAGGGGGAAACACCATATATTTT
>TRBJ1-1|TRBV10-3|NA|16|NA
CAISVLGWGENTEAFF
TGTGCCATCAGTGTTCTGGGGTGGGGAGAGAACACTGAAGCTTTCTTT
>TRBJ1-4|TRBV6-1|once|13|NA
CASRGPADEKLFF
TGTGCCAGCAGGGGACCGGCGGATGAAAAACTGTTTTTT
>TRBJ2-7|TRBV19|NA|14|TRBD2
CASKRTSGTYEQYF
TGTGCCAGTAAGAGGACTAGCGGGACCTACGAGCAGTACTTC
>TRBJ1-1|TRBV5-6|NA|14|NA
CASSKVTGNTEAFF
TGTGCCAGCAGCAAAGTGACGGGGAACACTGAAGCTTTCTTT
>TRBJ1-1|TRBV6-1|few|15|NA
CASSSLGGMNTEAFF
TGTGCCAGCAGTTCCCTAGGGGGGATGAACACTGAAGCTTTCTTT
>TRBJ2-7|TRBV4-1|NA|15|NA
CASSLTNLASYEQYF
TGCGCCAGCAGCCTCACGAACCTTGCTTCCTACGAGCAGTACTTC
>TRBJ2-2|TRBV7-2|NA|17|TRBD2
CASSLAKSGRYTGELFF
TGTGCCAGCAGCTTAGCCAAGAGCGGGAGGTACACCGGGGAGCTGTTTTTT
>TRBJ1-2|TRBV6-6|NA|15|NA
CASRHHREGGYGYTF
TGTGCCAGCAGGCACCACAGGGAAGGGGGCTATGGCTACACCTTC
>TRBJ1-2|TRBV7-9|NA|11|NA
CASSGQYGYTF
TGTGCCAGCAGCGGACAGTATGGCTACACCTTC
>TRBJ2-3|TRBV2|NA|12|NA
CASREGTDTQYF
TGTGCCAGCCGGGAAGGCACAGATACGCAGTATTTT
>TRBJ2-7|TRBV19|NA|15|NA
CASSTGQNHDYEQYF
TGTGCCAGTAGTACCGGACAGAATCACGACTACGAGCAGTACTTC
>TRBJ2-7|TRBV9|once|14|TRBD2
CASSPGLAGNEQYF
TGTGCCAGCAGCCCCGGACTAGCGGGGAACGAGCAGTACTTC
>TRBJ1-4|TRBV5-1|NA|14|NA
CASSLGAENEKLFF
TGCGCCAGCAGCTTGGGGGCCGAGAATGAAAAACTGTTTTTT
>TRBJ2-3|TRBV19|NA|14|NA
CASKSGQLTDTQYF
TGTGCCAGTAAGTCAGGCCAACTCACAGATACGCAGTATTTT
>TRBJ2-7|TRBV21-1|NA|15|NA
CASSKDDRGRVEQYF
TGTGCCAGCAGCAAAGATGACAGGGGGCGGGTCGAGCAGTACTTC
>TRBJ2-7|TRBV6-1|NA|11|NA
CASSVSHEQYF
TGTGCCAGCAGCGTTTCCCACGAGCAGTACTTC
>TRBJ2-2|TRBV29-1|few|16|TRBD1
CSVEDRWDRNTGELFF
TGCAGCGTTGAAGATAGGTGGGACAGGAACACCGGGGAGCTGTTTTTT
>TRBJ1-2|TRBV9|few|14|TRBD1
CASSVATYRGGYTF
TGTGCCAGCAGCGTAGCTACGTACAGGGGTGGCTACACCTTC
>TRBJ2-7|TRBV5-1|NA|15|NA
CASSQTVSGTYEQYF
TGCGCCAGCAGCCAAACAGTTAGTGGGACCTACGAGCAGTACTTC
>TRBJ2-2|TRBV30|NA|18|NA
CAWSVPWASKDGTGELFF
TGTGCCTGGAGTGTTCCTTGGGCCAGTAAGGATGGCACCGGGGAGCTGTTTTTT
>TRBJ2-7|TRBV5-1|NA|14|NA
CASSLVGDSLEQYF
TGCGCCAGCAGCTTGGTTGGCGACTCTCTCGAGCAGTACTTC
>TRBJ2-7|TRBV27|NA|15|TRBD2
CASSRTSGVSYEQYF
TGTGCCAGCAGTCGGACTAGCGGGGTTTCCTACGAGCAGTACTTC
>TRBJ1-4|TRBV5-1|NA|14|NA
CASSFGGSNEKLFF
TGCGCCAGCAGCTTCGGCGGTAGTAATGAAAAACTGTTTTTT
>TRBJ1-2|TRBV9|NA|15|NA
CASSPDGQPNYGYTF
TGTGCCAGCAGCCCTGATGGACAACCTAACTATGGCTACACCTTC
>TRBJ2-1|TRBV9|NA|14|TRBD2
CASAPVVSGGEQFF
TGTGCCAGCGCTCCAGTTGTCAGCGGGGGTGAGCAGTTCTTC
>TRBJ1-2|TRBV14|NA|15|NA
CASSPSLSPEVGYTF
TGTGCCAGCAGCCCTAGTCTCAGTCCCGAGGTGGGCTACACCTTC
>TRBJ2-5|TRBV15|NA|13|NA
CATSRDLAETQYF
TGTGCCACCAGCAGAGATTTGGCGGAGACCCAGTACTTC
>TRBJ2-7|TRBV2|NA|14|TRBD2
CASRGTSGSYEQYF
TGTGCCAGCAGAGGGACTAGCGGGAGCTACGAGCAGTACTTC
>TRBJ1-6|TRBV6-5|NA|16|NA
CASSYDGEAGSSPLHF
TGTGCCAGCAGTTACGATGGAGAGGCAGGGTCTTCACCCCTCCACTTT
>TRBJ1-6|TRBV5-6|NA|15|NA
CASSWTAAYNSPLHF
TGTGCCAGCAGCTGGACCGCCGCCTATAATTCACCCCTCCACTTT
>TRBJ2-1|TRBV6-6|once|15|TRBD2
CASIFSGRLENEQFF
TGTGCCAGCATCTTTAGCGGGAGGCTTGAAAATGAGCAGTTCTTC
>TRBJ2-1|TRBV9|NA|16|TRBD2
CASSAPAGGVNNEQFF
TGTGCCAGCAGCGCCCCAGCGGGGGGGGTGAACAATGAGCAGTTCTTC
>TRBJ1-6|TRBV7-9|NA|13|NA
CATGTTGDSPLHF
TGTGCCACCGGGACGACTGGAGATTCACCCCTCCACTTT
>TRBJ2-2|TRBV5-1|NA|15|NA
CASTEQQGNTGELFF
TGCGCCAGCACCGAACAGCAGGGAAACACCGGGGAGCTGTTTTTT
>TRBJ2-5|TRBV5-1|NA|15|TRBD2
CASTIGPSGQETQYF
TGCGCCAGCACCATTGGGCCTAGCGGCCAAGAGACCCAGTACTTC
>TRBJ1-1|TRBV5-1|NA|14|NA
CASRDAFGNTEAFF
TGCGCCAGCAGGGACGCATTCGGGAACACTGAAGCTTTCTTT
>TRBJ1-6|TRBV29-1|once|13|TRBD1
CSVGQGANSPLHF
TGCAGCGTGGGACAGGGGGCCAATTCACCCCTCCACTTT
>TRBJ2-3|TRBV5-4|NA|11|NA
CASSLEGTQYF
TGTGCCAGCAGCTTGGAGGGCACGCAGTATTTT
>TRBJ1-2|TRBV7-2|NA|16|NA
CASSNPSVEVLYGYTF
TGTGCCAGCAGCAACCCAAGCGTAGAGGTACTCTATGGCTACACCTTC